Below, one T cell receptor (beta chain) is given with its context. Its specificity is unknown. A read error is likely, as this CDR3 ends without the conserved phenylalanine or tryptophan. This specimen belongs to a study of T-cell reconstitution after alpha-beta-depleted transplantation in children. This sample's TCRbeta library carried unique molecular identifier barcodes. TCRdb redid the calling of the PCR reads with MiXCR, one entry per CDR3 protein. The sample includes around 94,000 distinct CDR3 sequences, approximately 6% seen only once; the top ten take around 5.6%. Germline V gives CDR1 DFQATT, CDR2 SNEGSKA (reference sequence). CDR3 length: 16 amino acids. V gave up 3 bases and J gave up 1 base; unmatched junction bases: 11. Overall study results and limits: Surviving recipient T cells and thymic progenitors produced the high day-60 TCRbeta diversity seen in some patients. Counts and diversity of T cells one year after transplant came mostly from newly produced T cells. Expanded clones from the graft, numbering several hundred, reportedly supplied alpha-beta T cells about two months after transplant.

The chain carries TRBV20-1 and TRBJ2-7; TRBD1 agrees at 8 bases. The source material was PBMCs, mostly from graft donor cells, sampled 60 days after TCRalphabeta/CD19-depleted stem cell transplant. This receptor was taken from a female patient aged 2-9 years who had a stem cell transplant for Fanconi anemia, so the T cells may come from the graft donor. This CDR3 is CSARSVWTGRSYEQYC. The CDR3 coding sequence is TGCAGTGCTAGGTCCGTTTGGACAGGGAGGTCCTACGAGCAGTACTGC.